This T cell receptor beta chain was found in a study of response to subunit inactivated influenza vaccine. TCRdb processed the RT-PCR reads anew with MiXCR; each CDR3 protein has one entry. Of around 600,000 distinct CDR3 sequences listed, approximately 11% are singletons. This clonotype was picked up many times. The sample also formed part of further work on T cells expressing NK-cell markers. That source adds: The cDNA for TCR beta came from 5'RACE template switching with UMIs. The eight sequenced donors comprised seven who were HCMV-seropositive and one who was seronegative. Several experiments added an anti-gamma-delta TCR antibody to sort only alpha-beta TCR T cells. Six donors had dominant NKG2C+ clonotypes that comprised about 1.0-8% of their CD8+ T cells.

This material consisted of PBMCs from blood, taken on the day of vaccination. The clonotype was recovered from a man over 45 who received an inactivated influenza vaccine.

CDR3 DNA: TGTGCCAGCGGCCGGGACGGTGCCTACAATGAGCAGTTCTTC. It specifies CASGRDGAYNEQFF. This chain connects TRBV7-2 to TRBJ2-1; possibly TRBD1 or TRBD2 for D (5 bases each). Germline-derived CDR1 and CDR2 are SGHTA and FQGNSA. V lost 8 bases and J 2 bases, leaving 13 bases between the germline ends. This CDR3 has 14 residues.